This TCR beta chain was sequenced in a study of blood T cell repertoires in COVID-19. Overall study: T cells, B-cell-depleted T cells, or PBMCs supplied cDNA or gDNA.

V lost 6 bases, J lost 8 bases, and 11 bases lay in between. The CDR3 extends over 13 amino acids. Membership in each cohort depended on participant-reported clinical history. The repertoire was sequenced with immunoSEQ multiplex PCR; TCRdb's copy has only in-frame clones and lacks some. The sample records about 210,000 clones, 86% being singletons. The gene calls are TRBV12-3 or TRBV12-4 and TRBJ1-6; possible D gene TRBD1, 5 bases. Sequencing was carried out using PBMCs or T cells enriched from blood (not recorded which). This receptor was taken from a woman in her 30s who had been exposed to COVID-19. CDR3 region: CASRTQGDSPLHF. The DNA of the CDR3 is TGTGCCAGCAGGACCCAGGGTGATTCACCCCTCCACTTT.